Listed below are T cell receptor beta chains from one sample, sequenced in a study of response to subunit inactivated influenza vaccine. TCRdb independently ran MiXCR on the RT-PCR reads; one entry per CDR3 protein. The sample yields more than 700,000 distinct CDR3 sequences, 21% seen once. Source: PBMCs from blood, taken 5 days after vaccination. These receptors were collected from a man aged 45-60 years who received an inactivated influenza vaccine. Each CDR3 is given with its conserved first and last residue. The D gene is left open where the match is weak.

CASSLGGVISYNEQFF	-	TRBV12-3/TRBV12-4	TRBJ2-1
CASSLARAETQYF	-	TRBV7-2	TRBJ2-5
CASSQEVYAGGLKGLWQYF	TRBD2	TRBV4-3	TRBJ2-7
CASSLSPGQEYGYTF	TRBD1	TRBV7-9	TRBJ1-2
CATSRAGQGEKNIQYF	TRBD1	TRBV15	TRBJ2-4
CSARVAGAENIQYF	-	TRBV20-1	TRBJ2-4
CASSSTGYANTGELFF	-	TRBV4-3	TRBJ2-2
CASSQGQGEQFF	TRBD1	TRBV4-2	TRBJ2-1
CASKESGETQYF	-	TRBV7-9	TRBJ2-5
CATSVGGMTSYEQYF	-	TRBV15	TRBJ2-7
CASSLRRGGEQYF	-	TRBV27	TRBJ2-7
CATSDLQGPGELFF	-	TRBV24-1	TRBJ2-2
CASSLGRGEGYTF	-	TRBV12-3/TRBV12-4	TRBJ1-2
CSVVGAVSYEQYF	-	TRBV29-1	TRBJ2-7
CASSYRGYNEQFF	-	TRBV6-2/TRBV6-3	TRBJ2-1
CASSPFWGTDTQYF	-	TRBV5-5	TRBJ2-3
CASSQVPRDYEQYF	-	TRBV4-1	TRBJ2-7
CAIKDSSNTGELFF	-	TRBV10-3	TRBJ2-2
CAISPGTEAFF	-	TRBV10-3	TRBJ1-1
CAISESEYYEQYF	-	TRBV10-3	TRBJ2-7
CASSPRLAGGTDTQYF	TRBD2	TRBV7-2	TRBJ2-3
CASSTRPISSYNEQFF	-	TRBV27	TRBJ2-1
CASSRGQGDNEQFF	TRBD1	TRBV9	TRBJ2-1
CASSIGSSYNSPLHF	-	TRBV19	TRBJ1-6
CASSFHRGGNQPQHF	TRBD1	TRBV6-2/TRBV6-3	TRBJ1-5
CAISERGTDTQYF	-	TRBV10-3	TRBJ2-3
CASSLVGELSNEQFF	-	TRBV7-2	TRBJ2-1
CASSQDRRQETQYF	-	TRBV4-2	TRBJ2-5